This is a list of T cell receptor beta chains from one sample in a study of identical twins. Using its own MiXCR run on the 5' RACE reads, TCRdb lists one record per CDR3 protein. The sample yields around 530,000 distinct CDR3 sequences, roughly 15% seen once. The same specimen was also included in a second study, on yellow fever vaccine responses in identical twins.

The sequencing input was CD4+ T cells sorted from blood. These receptors all come from a woman between 18 and 30 years old in good health. The CDR3 runs from the conserved cysteine through the conserved F or W. A D gene is named only where the DNA matches it firmly. Not every row has a clone size; where given, it reads once, few, many or a size class.

abundance	j_gene	v_gene	d_gene	CDR3nt	CDR3aa
many	TRBJ2-3	TRBV20-1	-	TGCAGTGCTAGAGACGGGGTCCCAGATACGCAGTATTTT	CSARDGVPDTQYF
-	TRBJ2-1	TRBV20-1	-	TGCAGTGCTAGAGATCCCTCCGGTGGTGGGAGCGGCTTCGAGCAGTTCTTC	CSARDPSGGGSGFEQFF
few	TRBJ2-3	TRBV3-1	TRBD1	TGTGCCAGCAGCCAAGGTCAGGGGGCGCAGTATTTT	CASSQGQGAQYF
few	TRBJ2-1	TRBV19	TRBD2	TGTGCCAGTAGTAAGGGTAGCGGGGGGGCCGGCGGTGAGCAGTTCTTC	CASSKGSGGAGGEQFF
-	TRBJ2-2	TRBV7-2	TRBD2	TGTGCCAGCAGCCCAGGGGGAACTAGCGGGGGGATCGGGGAGCTGTTTTTT	CASSPGGTSGGIGELFF
few	TRBJ1-2	TRBV12-3/TRBV12-4	TRBD1	TGTGCCAGCAGTTTAGCGGGTGGGGACAGGGAGAGGGATGGCTACACCTTC	CASSLAGGDRERDGYTF
few	TRBJ2-1	TRBV20-1	TRBD1	TGCAGTGCTAGACCAGGACAGGGTCCCGATGAGCAGTTCTTC	CSARPGQGPDEQFF
-	TRBJ2-3	TRBV7-7	TRBD2	TGTGCCAGCAGCTTACGACTAGCAGGGGATACGCAGTATTTT	CASSLRLAGDTQYF
-	TRBJ2-3	TRBV6-5	TRBD2	TGTGCCAGCAGTTTGGGACTAGCGGGGGCCCGCACAGATACGCAGTATTTT	CASSLGLAGARTDTQYF
-	TRBJ1-2	TRBV7-8	TRBD1	TGTGCCAGCAGCCCCGACAGGGGGCCCGTTTATGGCTACACCTTC	CASSPDRGPVYGYTF
-	TRBJ2-5	TRBV5-1	-	TGCGCCAGCAGCCCCCAGGGACCAGAGACCCAGTACTTC	CASSPQGPETQYF
many	TRBJ2-6	TRBV29-1	-	TGCAGCGTTGAAGGTGGGGCCAACGTCCTGACTTTC	CSVEGGANVLTF
-	TRBJ2-5	TRBV20-1	-	TGCAGTGCCTCCGGGACACCTCAAGAGACCCAGTACTTC	CSASGTPQETQYF
-	TRBJ2-1	TRBV7-9	TRBD2	TGTGCCAGCAGCCCCAGGACTAGCGTCTACAATGAGCAGTTCTTC	CASSPRTSVYNEQFF
few	TRBJ1-2	TRBV5-1	TRBD1	TGCGCCAGCAGCGCCCGGACAGGGGGGAATGGCTACACCTTC	CASSARTGGNGYTF
many	TRBJ2-1	TRBV5-4	TRBD2	TGTGCCAGCAGCCCAGGACTAGCGGAATCCTACAATGAGCAGTTCTTC	CASSPGLAESYNEQFF
-	TRBJ2-5	TRBV5-5	-	TGTGCCAGCAGACCCCCGCATGACTCACAAGAGACCCAGTACTTC	CASRPPHDSQETQYF
-	TRBJ1-1	TRBV18	-	TGTGCCAGCTCACCTGGCTCCCCCAGGGGCAACGAAGCTTTCTTT	CASSPGSPRGNEAFF
few	TRBJ2-2	TRBV6-1	-	TGTGCCAGCAAGAAACAAGCCTCCGGGGAGCTGTTTTTT	CASKKQASGELFF
-	TRBJ2-4	TRBV20-1	-	TGCAGTGCTAGAGAATCTAGGACGGTGAACATTCAGTACTTC	CSARESRTVNIQYF
many	TRBJ2-5	TRBV5-1	-	TGCGCCAGCAGCTCCCCTAGCGCCCAAGAGACCCAGTACTTC	CASSSPSAQETQYF
-	TRBJ2-4	TRBV6-6	-	TGTGCCAGCAGCTCTGAGGGGCCGAGGCCGTACTTC	CASSSEGPRPYF
many	TRBJ2-7	TRBV5-1	-	TGTGCCAGCAGTTCCTCCTACGAGCAGTACTTC	CASSSSYEQYF
many	TRBJ2-2	TRBV12-3/TRBV12-4	TRBD2	TGTGCCAGCAGTTTTAGCGGGAGCGTTATCGGGGAGCTGTTTTTT	CASSFSGSVIGELFF
-	TRBJ2-4	TRBV3-1	TRBD2	TGTGCCAGCAGCCCCTCCCATGGACTAGCGGATATTAAAAACATTCAGTACTTC	CASSPSHGLADIKNIQYF
-	TRBJ2-2	TRBV12-3/TRBV12-4	-	TGTGCCAGCAGTTTCATGCAGGGGATCACCGGGGAGCTGTTTTTT	CASSFMQGITGELFF
few	TRBJ2-5	TRBV28	-	TGTGCCAGCAGTTTAATCCAGGCGATGGAGACCCAGTACTTC	CASSLIQAMETQYF
many	TRBJ2-3	TRBV29-1	TRBD2	TGCAGCGTTGAAGATCCTCTAGCGGTTAGCACAGATACGCAGTATTTT	CSVEDPLAVSTDTQYF
-	TRBJ2-7	TRBV2	-	TGTGCCAGCAGTAGGGGGAAAAACATGGGGGAGCAGTACTTC	CASSRGKNMGEQYF
once	TRBJ2-1	TRBV7-3	TRBD2	TGTGCCAGCAGCCCGACTAGCGGGAGGCCCAACAATGAGCAGTTCTTC	CASSPTSGRPNNEQFF
-	TRBJ1-5	TRBV12-3/TRBV12-4	-	TGTGCCAGCAGTTTAGTATTTACTCAGCCCCAGCATTTT	CASSLVFTQPQHF
-	TRBJ1-1	TRBV11-2	-	TGTGCCAGCAGACTTCACGCTGAAGCTTTCTTT	CASRLHAEAFF